Listed below are T cell receptor beta chains from one sample, sequenced in a study of CD8+ T cells in alopecia areata. Repertoires were generated with immunoSEQ multiplex PCR, while TCRdb's copy carries only in-frame clones and drops some. The sample has about 250,000 clones, 60% seen once; the top ten hold 0.75% to 0.95%. This specimen was CD4+ T cells sorted from blood, taken around week 54, from a patient treated with tofacitinib. The source of these receptors is a human donor with alopecia areata. Each CDR3 is given with its conserved first and last residue. A D gene is named only where the DNA matches it firmly. Expanded clones get a size class; other rows say once, few or many, or leave the size out.

J gene,D gene,clone size,V gene,CDR3 DNA,CDR3 protein
TRBJ1-1,NA,NA,TRBV6-1,TGTGCCAGCAGCTACGGGATGAACACTGAAGCTTTCTTT,CASSYGMNTEAFF
TRBJ2-5,NA,NA,TRBV5-6,TGTGCCAGCAGCTTGGAGGGACAGACCCAGTACTTC,CASSLEGQTQYF
TRBJ2-3,TRBD2,NA,TRBV4-3,TGCGCCAGCAGCCAGACTAGCGCCGATACGCAGTATTTT,CASSQTSADTQYF
TRBJ2-5,NA,few,TRBV27,TGTGCCAGCAGTTTAAAGCCGGGACACACGGAGACCCAGTACTTC,CASSLKPGHTETQYF
TRBJ2-5,NA,NA,TRBV29-1,TGCAGCGCCCGCGGACGAGGGGGACGGCGGGAGACCCAGTACTTC,CSARGRGGRRETQYF
TRBJ2-3,NA,NA,TRBV7-9,TGTGCCAGCAGCGTGCCTCCCTTT,CASSVPPF
TRBJ1-4,NA,NA,TRBV10-3,TGTGCCATCAGTGAATTCGACAGCCTTGACGAAAAACTGTTTTTT,CAISEFDSLDEKLFF
TRBJ2-5,NA,NA,TRBV7-3,TGTGCCAGCAGCTTACAGGGTTCCCTCCAAGAGACCCAGTACTTC,CASSLQGSLQETQYF
TRBJ1-2,TRBD1,NA,TRBV30,TGTGCCTGGAGAAGACAGGGCGGCTATGGCTACACCTTC,CAWRRQGGYGYTF
TRBJ2-1,NA,NA,TRBV4-3,TGCGCCAGCAGCCAAACCAGGGAAGGCTCCTACAATGAGCAGTTCTTC,CASSQTREGSYNEQFF
TRBJ2-2,TRBD2,NA,TRBV27,TGTGCCAGCACCCACCACGGGACTACCATGAACACCGGGGAGCTGTTTTTT,CASTHHGTTMNTGELFF
TRBJ1-6,NA,NA,TRBV9,TGTGCCAGCAGCGCCCTAAGTGATTCACCCCTCCACTTT,CASSALSDSPLHF